The 29 T cell receptor beta chains below come from one sample, sequenced in a study of cytomegalovirus exposure and HLA in healthy donors. Researchers ran the PCR with 60 Vbeta and 13 Jbeta primers. The table came from immunoSEQ multiplex PCR; TCRdb's copy has only in-frame clones and leaves some out. Of 90,000 to 150,000 clones detected, around 68% appear once; the ten largest clones hold 11%. Sequences were obtained from PBMCs. The origin of the receptors is a woman aged 50 to 60 in good health and CMV-seropositive.

The V and J genes are TRBV5-1 and TRBJ2-2; TRBD1 is a possible D gene (5 bases). The V gene's germline CDR1 is SGHRS and CDR2 YFSETQ. The CDR3 extends over 16 amino acids. The ends were cut back, 0 bases at V and 0 bases at J, with 9 bases in the middle. CDR3 nucleotides: TGCGCCAGCAGCTTGGAAATAGGGGCGAACACCGGGGAGCTGTTTTTT. Protein sequence: CASSLEIGANTGELFF.

In its sample, this clone was seen a few times. The chain joins TRBV5-4 to TRBJ2-5; 9 nucleotides align to TRBD1. The CDR3 is 15 amino acids. CDR1 and CDR2 (germline): SGHNT, YYREEE (reference sequence). Trimming removed 5 bases from V and 5 bases from J; junction bases left unmatched: 10. The CDR3 is CASSRYRGLRETQYF. The CDR3 nucleotides read TGTGCCAGCAGTCGGTACAGGGGGCTTCGGGAGACCCAGTACTTC.

The gene calls are TRBV28 and TRBJ1-2; D call uncertain. The germline V and J ends were trimmed by 2 bases and 5 bases, with 12 bases remaining between them. CDR3 length equals 14 residues. From germline, CDR1 is MDHEN and CDR2 SYDVKM. CDR3 nucleotides: TGTGCCAGCAGTTTAATACAACCAGATTATGGCTACACCTTC. Its translation: CASSLIQPDYGYTF.

This clone occurred a few times. V is TRBV30 and J is TRBJ2-1, with 12 bases that match TRBD2. The junction had 2 bases not matched to a gene; V was cut back by 4 bases and J by 7 bases. The CDR3 has 13 amino acids. Germline CDR1 reads GTSNPN; CDR2 reads SVGIG (reference sequence). As DNA, the CDR3 is TGTGCCTGGAAGACTAGCGGGAGTAATGAGCAGTTCTTC. Amino acids: CAWKTSGSNEQFF. The complete variable domain, with remaining parts taken from reference TRBV30 and TRBJ2-1, reads SQTIHQWPATLVQPVGSPLSLECTVEGTSNPNLYWYRQAAGRGLQLLFYSVGIGQISSEVPQNLSASRPQDRQFILSSKKLLLSDSGFYLCAWKTSGSNEQFFGPGTRLTVL.

This clone was detected once. The rearrangement uses TRBV19 and TRBJ2-5, with 7 bases aligning to TRBD1. The CDR3 has 14 residues. Germline-derived CDR1 and CDR2 are LNHDA and SQIVND (reference sequence). J gave up 1 base and V 5 bases, and 4 bases lay outside the gene matches. The CDR3 sequence is CASSLGQAQETQYF. CDR3 coding DNA: TGTGCCAGTAGTTTAGGACAGGCCCAAGAGACCCAGTACTTC.

The rearrangement uses TRBV25-1 and TRBJ1-6; D not resolved. Trimming took 3 bases from V and 6 from J, leaving 6 bases between them. The CDR3 runs to 13 residues. Germline CDR1 is MGHDK and CDR2 is SYGVNS. CDR3 bases: TGTGCCAGCAGTGACACATTTAATTCACCCCTCCACTTT. Amino acids: CASSDTFNSPLHF.

The chain recombines TRBV11-2 with TRBJ1-1; D perhaps matches TRBD1 (6 bases). Trimming stripped 4 bases from V and 4 bases from J, with 13 bases between. From germline, CDR1 is SGHAT and CDR2 FQNNGV. The CDR3 is 14 amino acids. The CDR3 DNA reads TGTGCCAGCAGCTCGCACACAGGGAGCACTGAAGCTTTCTTT. This translates into CASSSHTGSTEAFF.

This chain uses TRBV6-1 with TRBJ1-1; maybe TRBD1 (5 bases). V dropped 2 bases and J dropped 7 bases, with 14 bases sitting between them. Germline V gene data show CDR1 as MNHNS and CDR2 as SASEGT. This CDR3 has 14 amino acids. CDR3 residues: CASSEYGHINEAFF. Here the CDR3 DNA reads TGTGCCAGCAGTGAATATGGACACATCAATGAAGCTTTCTTT.

A word on this clone: Additional DNA sequences in this sample encode the identical CDR3. V gene TRBV5-1 combines with J gene TRBJ1-4; a possible D gene is TRBD1 (5 bases). The V gene's germline CDR1 is SGHRS and CDR2 YFSETQ. This CDR3 has 15 residues. V lost 1 base, J lost 0 bases, and 7 bases lay in between. Written as DNA, the CDR3 is TGCGCCAGCAGCTTGACGGGGGCAACTAATGAAAAACTGTTTTTT. Its protein product is CASSLTGATNEKLFF.

The chain links TRBV18 to TRBJ1-1, with 11 bases lining up with TRBD1. With 3 bases clipped from V and 3 bases from J, the junction kept 6 bases outside the gene matches. From germline, CDR1 is KGHSH and CDR2 LQKENI. The CDR3 loop spans 16 amino acids. The CDR3 spells CASSPWTGGWDTEAFF. CDR3 bases: TGTGCCAGCTCACCTTGGACAGGGGGCTGGGACACTGAAGCTTTCTTT.

V usage is TRBV2 and J usage is TRBJ1-5; D possibly corresponds to TRBD1 (6 bases). Germline V gene lookup returns CDR1 SNHLY and CDR2 FYNNEI. The CDR3 covers 14 residues. V shed 7 bases and J shed 6 bases, with 16 bases lying between them. CDR3 DNA sequence: TGTGCCAGCAAAGGGGGGGCGAGAGGTCAGCCCCAGCATTTT. It specifies CASKGGARGQPQHF. The full variable domain, with the rest looked up from reference TRBV2 and TRBJ1-5, is EPEVTQTPSHQVTQMGQEVILRCVPISNHLYFYWYRQILGQKVEFLVSFYNNEISEKSEIFDDQFSVERPDGSNFTLKIRSTKLEDSAMYFCASKGGARGQPQHFGDGTRLSIL.

This clone occurred once. The chain couples TRBV10-3 to TRBJ2-2; D is perhaps TRBD2 (6 bases). The CDR3 spans 18 residues. Per germline, CDR1 ENHRY and CDR2 SYGVKD. V lost 3 bases and J lost 2, with 19 bases in between. CDR3 nucleotide sequence: TGTGCCATCAGTGACCCTTGGGGGGACGGAGAAAACACCGGGGAGCTGTTTTTT. Translation: CAISDPWGDGENTGELFF.

This clone has a handful of counts. The chain couples TRBV4-1 to TRBJ1-2; 9 nucleotides agree with TRBD1. This CDR3 is 17 amino acids long. V was pared by 4 bases and J by 5 bases, with 14 bases of the junction left unmatched. CDR1 is MGHRA, CDR2 YSYEKL, per germline. CDR3 coding DNA: TGCGCCAGCAGCCCGGGACAGGGAGGTCGCCGGGGTTATGGCTACACCTTC. Translation: CASSPGQGGRRGYGYTF.

J is TRBJ2-5 and V is TRBV4-1; 7 nucleotides line up with TRBD1. TRBJ2-7 matches the DNA end more closely, so the J call is doubtful. Germline V lookup: CDR1 MGHRA, CDR2 YSYEKL. The CDR3 is 14 amino acids. CDR3 bases: TGCGCCAGCAGCTCCTTTGACAGGGCCTACGAGCAGTACTTC. Protein product: CASSSFDRAYEQYF.

J is TRBJ1-4 and V is TRBV9; no reliable D call. V lost 4 bases and J 8 bases, leaving 12 bases between the germline ends. Germline CDR1 SGDLS, CDR2 YYNGEE. This CDR3 region has 13 residues. The CDR3 nucleotides read TGTGCCAGCAGCACCCGCCGGGGAGAAAAACTGTTTTTT. Its protein is CASSTRRGEKLFF. Together with reference TRBV9 and TRBJ1-4, the CDR3 gives the full variable domain: DSGVTQTPKHLITATGQRVTLRCSPRSGDLSVYWYQQSLDQGLQFLIQYYNGEERAKGNILERFSAQQFPDLHSELNLSSLELGDSALYFCASSTRRGEKLFFGSGTQLSVL.

V gene TRBV27 combines with J gene TRBJ1-5; 7 bases line up with TRBD1. V trimming: 3 bases; J trimming: 2 bases; junction bases outside the gene matches: 4. Germline V gene lookup returns CDR1 MNHEY and CDR2 SMNVEV (reference sequence). CDR3 size: 15 residues. The CDR3 here is CASSLNRGGNQPQHF. As DNA, the CDR3 is TGTGCCAGCAGTTTGAACAGGGGCGGCAATCAGCCCCAGCATTTT.

In its sample, this clone was seen a few times. The chain has TRBV29-1 and TRBJ1-2; the match to TRBD1 covers 11 bases. Germline CDR1 SQVTM, CDR2 ANQGSEA. The CDR3 is 14 residues long. V was pared by 1 base and J by 8 bases, with 6 bases of the junction left unmatched. CDR3 region: CSVEGTGGWEGYTF. The CDR3 bases are TGCAGCGTTGAAGGGACAGGGGGCTGGGAAGGCTACACCTTC.

DNA for the CDR3: TGCGCCAGCAGCCAAGTAATGGGGGGAAGCTCCTACGAGCAGTACTTC. Its translation: CASSQVMGGSSYEQYF. V is TRBV4-1 and J is TRBJ2-7; TRBD2 might be the D (6 bases). There are 16 residues in the CDR3. Germline-derived CDR1 and CDR2 are MGHRA and YSYEKL. V was pared by 1 base and J by 0 bases, with 13 bases between.

The gene calls are TRBV6-6 and TRBJ2-7; tentative D call: TRBD1 (5 bases). The CDR3 is made up of 14 amino acids. Germline-derived CDR1 and CDR2 are MNHNY and SVGAGI (reference sequence). V dropped 4 bases and J dropped 2 bases, with 12 bases sitting between them. The CDR3 sequence is CASSSWTTAYEQYF. For the CDR3, the DNA is TGTGCCAGCAGTTCCTGGACAACGGCCTACGAGCAGTACTTC.

V and J are TRBV6-5 and TRBJ2-5, with 8 bases that match TRBD1. With the DNA end fitting TRBJ2-7 better, the J assignment may be wrong. Germline-derived CDR1 and CDR2 are MNHEY and SVGAGI. The CDR3 has 14 amino acids. The CDR3 reads CASSGGQGSYEQYF. CDR3 coding DNA: TGTGCCAGCAGTGGCGGACAGGGCTCCTACGAGCAGTACTTC.

This clone was counted a few times. The V gene is TRBV10-3, the J gene TRBJ1-5; the match to TRBD1 covers 7 bases. CDR1 is ENHRY, CDR2 SYGVKD, per germline. The CDR3 has 13 residues. The trim removed 5 bases at V and 2 bases at J, leaving 0 bases unmatched. The CDR3, as DNA: TGTGCCATCAGTACAGGGGGCAATCAGCCCCAGCATTTT. It encodes CAISTGGNQPQHF.

The chain has TRBV28 and TRBJ2-3, with TRBD2 matching 9 bases. The length of the CDR3 is 14 residues. V trimming: 3 bases; J trimming: 3 bases; junction bases outside the gene matches: 1. Germline values: CDR1 MDHEN, CDR2 SYDVKM. CDR3 protein: CASSFLAGTDTQYF. The CDR3 DNA reads TGTGCCAGCAGTTTCCTAGCGGGAACAGATACGCAGTATTTT.

The chain recombines TRBV6-6 with TRBJ1-3, with 10 bases aligning to TRBD1. Germline V gene data show CDR1 as MNHNY and CDR2 as SVGAGI (reference sequence). CDR3 length: 16 residues. The trim removed 2 bases at V and 4 bases at J, leaving 5 bases unmatched. DNA for the CDR3: TGTGCCAGCAGTTACGAAGGGACAGGGGTCGGAAACACCATATATTTT. Translation gives CASSYEGTGVGNTIYF.

The V gene is TRBV6-5, the J gene TRBJ2-7; 8 bases align to TRBD2. The germline V gene has CDR1 MNHEY and CDR2 SVGAGI. J lost 5 bases, V lost 7 bases, and 7 bases had no gene match. The CDR3 has 13 residues. CDR3 residues: CASIKTGGDEQYF. The DNA for the CDR3 is TGTGCCAGCATAAAAACGGGAGGGGACGAGCAGTACTTC.

This chain uses TRBV4-1 with TRBJ2-3; 7 bases align to TRBD2. Germline CDR1 MGHRA, CDR2 YSYEKL. Trimming removed 0 bases from V and 4 bases from J; junction bases left unmatched: 7. There are 16 residues in the CDR3. The DNA for the CDR3 is TGCGCCAGCAGCCAAGAGATCGGACTAGTGGCAGATACGCAGTATTTT. Translation: CASSQEIGLVADTQYF.

This clone was seen only a few times. This rearrangement joins TRBV27 to TRBJ1-2; D might be TRBD1 (6 bases). The CDR3 runs to 14 residues. V dropped 2 bases and J dropped 2 bases, with 9 bases sitting between them. Germline V gives CDR1 MNHEY, CDR2 SMNVEV (reference sequence). The CDR3 protein is CASSLNTGNYGYTF. The CDR3 DNA follows: TGTGCCAGCAGTTTAAACACAGGGAACTATGGCTACACCTTC.

Only a few counts were recorded for this clone. This chain uses TRBV10-1 with TRBJ2-5, with no clear D. Germline CDR1 is WNHNN and CDR2 is SYGVQD (reference sequence). Trimming cost V 3 bases and J 1 base, with 12 bases left between them. This CDR3 comprises 15 residues. CDR3 sequence reads: CASSEALGSQETQYF. The DNA of the CDR3 is TGCGCCAGCAGTGAAGCGCTTGGTAGCCAAGAGACCCAGTACTTC.

This clone was recorded a few times. This chain joins TRBV6-5 and TRBJ1-2, with TRBD1 identical over 8 bases. The V and J ends lost 2 bases and 6 bases, in that order; junction bases with no gene match: 5. Germline loops: CDR1 MNHEY, CDR2 SVGAGI. The CDR3 loop spans 14 amino acids. DNA of the CDR3: TGTGCCAGCAGTTACATCTCAGGGGGCGATGGCTACACCTTC. Residues: CASSYISGGDGYTF.

This chain uses TRBV9 with TRBJ2-7; 12 nucleotides align to TRBD2. Germline assignment: CDR1 SGDLS and CDR2 YYNGEE. V shed 4 bases, J shed 7 bases, and the junction held 6 bases outside the gene matches. The CDR3 loop spans 14 amino acids. The CDR3 region has the DNA TGTGCCAGCAGCACCAGGACTAGCGGGGAGGAGCAGTACTTC. This gives the protein CASSTRTSGEEQYF.